The clone carrying this T cell receptor (beta chain) was detected a few times. Antigen unknown. Libraries were prepared by immunoSEQ multiplex PCR; TCRdb keeps only in-frame clonotypes and omits some of them. The sample includes more than 75,000 clones, about 74% of them seen just once. The CDR3 consists of 14 residues. The V gene end was trimmed by 7 bases and the J gene end by 5 bases; junction bases not matched to a gene: 5. Germline V gene lookup returns CDR1 MNHNY and CDR2 SVGAGI (reference sequence). The sample originates from a study of cytotoxic CD8 clonotypes in ibrutinib-treated CLL. Study observations and caveats: Starting clonality was above that of age-matched healthy donors and tracked circulating CD8+ T-cell counts.

The clonotype comes from a human donor with chronic lymphocytic leukemia. Material: PBMCs, obtained after 24 months of ibrutinib treatment. The chain has TRBV6-6 and TRBJ1-6; 7 positions match TRBD1. CDR3 amino acids: CASTGTVNNSPLHF. The DNA for the CDR3 is TGTGCCAGCACCGGGACAGTTAATAATTCACCCCTCCACTTT.